Described below is a single T cell receptor beta chain sequence and its context. Antigen specificity is unknown. This sample was included in a study of cytomegalovirus exposure and HLA in healthy donors. Regarding the study as a whole: The study labeled more than 150 TCR beta chains cytomegalovirus-associated. Among the most significant clusters, several appeared linked to common viral pathogens in a later analysis. In a later analysis, productive TCRs from donors in an Asian-associated ancestry cluster reportedly carried fewer N-insertions than the cohort mean.

Germline assignment: CDR1 GTSNPN and CDR2 SVGIG (reference sequence). The CDR3 is 14 amino acids. V lost 8 bases and J lost 4, with 21 bases in between. The PCR made use of 60 Vbeta and 13 Jbeta primers. The method was immunoSEQ multiplex PCR; TCRdb's version includes in-frame clones alone and lacks a portion of them. Of 150,000 to 200,000 clones detected, under 70% appear once; the ten largest clones hold about 10%. The material sequenced was PBMCs. The chain has TRBV30 and TRBJ2-7; TRBD2 is a possible D gene (5 bases). This clonotype was obtained from a man aged 25-40 years in good health and CMV-seropositive. The CDR3 here is CASEPGLEGYEQYF. CDR3 DNA: TGTGCCAGCGAACCGGGTCTTGAGGGTTACGAGCAGTACTTC.